Each of the 26 T cell receptor beta chains below was sequenced from the same sample in a study of cytomegalovirus exposure and HLA in healthy donors. Assay used: immunoSEQ multiplex PCR; TCRdb lists only in-frame clones, some missing. The data hold 100,000 to 150,000 clones, with roughly 93% observed a single time. Input material: PBMCs. The receptors stem from a woman under 30 in good health and CMV-seronegative.

This clone was seen once. The CDR3 DNA reads as TGTGCCAGCAACGTACAGGGGGCATCCTACGAGCAGTACTTC. This translates into CASNVQGASYEQYF. The chain combines TRBV2 with TRBJ2-7; 9 positions agree with TRBD1. The V segment lost 7 bases and the J segment 1 base; nucleotides outside the gene matches: 5. Germline CDR1 and CDR2: SNHLY and FYNNEI. The CDR3 contains 14 residues.

This chain connects TRBV18 to TRBJ2-7; 7 bases are shared with TRBD1. The CDR3 runs to 15 residues. Germline CDR1 and CDR2: KGHSH and LQKENI. Losses at the gene ends were 4 bases for V and 5 bases for J; bases not matched to a gene: 11. The CDR3 DNA reads as TGTGCCAGCTCACAATTGCCGGGACAGCTCGACGAGCAGTACTTC. Its protein product is CASSQLPGQLDEQYF.

The CDR3 region has the DNA TGTGCCAGTAGTATAGTGATGGCTGAGCAGTTCTTC. This translates into CASSIVMAEQFF. The chain couples TRBV19 to TRBJ2-1; D is unclear. This CDR3 contains 12 residues. Trimming took 1 base from V and 9 from J, leaving 7 bases between them. Per the germline V gene, CDR1 is LNHDA and CDR2 is SQIVND (reference sequence).

CDR3 nucleotide sequence: TGTGCCAGCAGTGACTCCGGGACAGGGGGCGCGGGTCGGTTCTTC. Translating it yields CASSDSGTGGAGRFF. The chain is built from TRBV6-4 and TRBJ2-1; 12 bases line up with TRBD1. Losses at the gene ends were 0 bases for V and 15 bases for J; bases not matched to a gene: 9. The CDR3 extends over 15 amino acids. The germline gives CDR1 MRHNA, CDR2 SNTAGT.

A single count supports this clone. This chain connects TRBV6-6 to TRBJ2-7; TRBD1 matches at 7 bases. The J segment lost 4 bases and the V segment lost 6 bases, leaving 12 bases of the junction unmatched. This CDR3 is built from 15 residues. Germline lookup yields CDR1 MNHNY and CDR2 SVGAGI (reference sequence). For the CDR3, the DNA is TGTGCCAGCAGCATGGACGGACAGGTTAATTACGAGCAGTACTTC. Residues: CASSMDGQVNYEQYF.

V and J are TRBV11-3 and TRBJ2-1, with D hard to call. The germline gives CDR1 SGHNT, CDR2 YENEEA. This CDR3 is 13 amino acids long. V lost 1 base and J lost 7, with 8 bases in between. DNA of the CDR3: TGTGCCAGCAGCTTAGGCGGCTCTAATGAGCAGTTCTTC. This translates into CASSLGGSNEQFF.

Notes on this clone: A read error may produce the germline difference seen at one junction end. The chain has TRBV5-6 and TRBJ2-7; TRBD1 agrees at 11 bases. The CDR3 sequence is 18 residues long. The germline CDR1 and CDR2 sequences are SGHDT and YYEEEE. Written as DNA, the CDR3 is TGTGCCAGCAGCTTGGAAATTGGCCGGACAGGGGGCTCCAACGAGCAGTACTTC. Its translation: CASSLEIGRTGGSNEQYF.

The chain employs TRBV5-5 and TRBJ2-7; 7 positions agree with TRBD1. The CDR3 is 15 residues long. The ends lost 0 bases at V and 3 bases at J; junction bases unmatched: 6. Germline CDR1 reads SGHKS; CDR2 reads YYEKEE (reference sequence). The CDR3 reads CASSLGLAGGYEQYF. CDR3 nucleotide sequence: TGTGCCAGCAGCTTGGGCTTGGCAGGGGGCTACGAGCAGTACTTC. The full variable domain, its missing parts supplied by reference TRBV5-5 and TRBJ2-7, is DAGVTQSPTHLIKTRGQQVTLRCSPISGHKSVSWYQQVLGQGPQFIFQYYEKEERGRGNFPDRFSARQFPNYSSELNVNALLLGDSALYLCASSLGLAGGYEQYFGPGTRLTVT.

The V call is TRBV28, the J call TRBJ1-2; TRBD1 aligns across 9 bases. Germline trimming cut 7 bases from V and 4 bases from J; bases unmatched to any gene: 10. CDR3 length: 15 amino acids. Germline-derived CDR1 and CDR2 are MDHEN and SYDVKM. The CDR3: CASTLSPQGAYGYTF. CDR3 nucleotides: TGTGCCAGCACCCTTTCCCCACAGGGGGCCTATGGCTACACCTTC.

The chain carries TRBV6-1 and TRBJ2-7; D is possibly TRBD2 (5 bases). The CDR3 is made up of 13 amino acids. The V end lost 8 bases, the J end lost 4 bases, and 15 bases lay between the germline ends. Germline loops: CDR1 MNHNS, CDR2 SASEGT. CDR3 protein: CASERGDLYEQYF. Here the CDR3 DNA reads TGTGCCAGCGAACGGGGAGACCTATACGAGCAGTACTTC.

This rearrangement joins TRBV18 to TRBJ1-1, with TRBD1 identical over 11 bases. The CDR3 totals 15 residues. Trimming cost V 3 bases and J 10 bases; bases outside gene matches: 10. From germline, CDR1 is KGHSH and CDR2 LQKENI. The CDR3 is CASSPIGTGGRVAFF. Written as DNA, the CDR3 is TGTGCCAGCTCACCGATCGGGACAGGGGGTCGCGTAGCTTTCTTT.

The count of this clone is one. The V and J genes are TRBV2 and TRBJ2-1, with a weak D call TRBD1 (6 bases). Trimming stripped 6 bases from V and 12 bases from J, with 24 bases between. The CDR3 totals 15 residues. The germline gives CDR1 SNHLY, CDR2 FYNNEI. The CDR3 loop reads CASSGDTPWAMRQFF. The CDR3 region has the DNA TGTGCCAGCAGCGGGGACACCCCGTGGGCAATGAGGCAGTTCTTC.

The chain is built from TRBV21-1 and TRBJ1-3; the table gives TRBD1 as D, unverified against the DNA. TRBV21-1 is a recognized pseudogene. There are 21 residues in the CDR3. The CDR3 coding sequence is TGTGCCAGCAGCAAAGGGGCCGGGTCCCGGGACAGATTCCCCTCTGGAAACACCATATATTTT. It yields the protein CASSKGAGSRDRFPSGNTIYF.

The chain recombines TRBV7-9 with TRBJ2-7; 11 bases are shared with TRBD2. Trimming removed 8 bases from V and 2 bases from J; junction bases left unmatched: 17. The germline V gene has CDR1 SEHNR and CDR2 FQNEAQ (reference sequence). CDR3 size: 18 residues. The CDR3 DNA sequence: TGTGCCAGCCACAAGGCACTAGCGGGAGTTTACAGCCCCTACGAGCAGTACTTC. As protein: CASHKALAGVYSPYEQYF.

The chain employs TRBV21-1 and TRBJ1-1. TRBV21-1 represents a pseudogene. This CDR3 comprises 16 residues. The CDR3 loop reads CASSKVATGDGTEAFF. The CDR3, as DNA: TGTGCCAGCAGCAAAGTGGCGACGGGGGACGGGACTGAAGCTTTCTTT.

J is TRBJ2-1 and V is TRBV28; the match to TRBD2 covers 13 bases. Germline-derived CDR1 and CDR2 are MDHEN and SYDVKM. The junction had 8 bases not matched to a gene; V was cut back by 5 bases and J by 16 bases. CDR3 size: 13 residues. The CDR3, as DNA: TGTGCCAGCAGTCTGGGACTAGCGGGAAAGTATTTCTTC. Translating it yields CASSLGLAGKYFF.

The chain recombines TRBV28 with TRBJ1-2; possible D gene TRBD1, 5 bases. The CDR3 contains 11 residues. Germline CDR1 reads MDHEN; CDR2 reads SYDVKM. The ends were cut back, 7 bases at V and 8 bases at J, with 11 bases in the middle. CDR3 sequence (DNA): TGTGCCAGCACCCCGGGGGTCGGCTACACCTTC. Translation gives CASTPGVGYTF.

This rearrangement joins TRBV6-1 to TRBJ1-4; D is possibly TRBD1 (6 bases). This CDR3 spans 14 amino acids. Germline V gives CDR1 MNHNS, CDR2 SASEGT. The V and J ends lost 6 bases and 0 bases respectively, with 8 bases between them. CDR3 DNA: TGTGCCAGCAGGAGGACAGCAACTAATGAAAAACTGTTTTTT. The encoded protein is CASRRTATNEKLFF.

The count of this clone is one. The J gene is TRBJ2-7, the V gene TRBV29-1; 12 nucleotides match TRBD2. The CDR3 has 15 amino acids. The V and J ends lost 2 bases and 3 bases, in that order; junction bases with no gene match: 5. CDR1 is SQVTM and CDR2 is ANQGSEA in the germline V gene. The DNA for the CDR3 is TGCAGCGTTGAACTAGCGGGAGGGCCAGACTACGAGCAGTACTTC. It is translated as CSVELAGGPDYEQYF.

The V gene is TRBV6-6, the J gene TRBJ2-1; 9 positions agree with TRBD2. V shed 8 bases, J shed 8 bases, and the junction held 7 bases outside the gene matches. The V gene's germline CDR1 is MNHNY and CDR2 SVGAGI (reference sequence). The CDR3 spans 13 residues. The DNA of the CDR3 is TGTGCCAGCCAAGCGGGAGGTATAGATGAGCAGTTCTTC. Translation gives CASQAGGIDEQFF.

The rearrangement joins TRBV6-5 to TRBJ1-2; possible D gene TRBD1, 6 bases. The CDR3 totals 15 residues. Trimming cost V 2 bases and J 2 bases, with 12 bases left between them. Germline V lookup: CDR1 MNHEY, CDR2 SVGAGI. The CDR3 region has the DNA TGTGCCAGCAGTTACGGGGGCGGCGGCAACTATGGCTACACCTTC. Its protein is CASSYGGGGNYGYTF.

This chain connects TRBV2 to TRBJ1-5; the D gene is possibly TRBD1 (6 bases). Trimming shortened V by 4 bases and J by 7 bases, and 11 bases separated the two germline ends. Per germline, CDR1 SNHLY and CDR2 FYNNEI. The CDR3 sequence is 13 residues long. The CDR3 loop reads CASSGQDDQPQHF. In DNA form, the CDR3 reads TGTGCCAGCAGTGGACAGGACGACCAGCCCCAGCATTTT. Supplemented by reference TRBV2 and TRBJ1-5, the full variable domain reads EPEVTQTPSHQVTQMGQEVILRCVPISNHLYFYWYRQILGQKVEFLVSFYNNEISEKSEIFDDQFSVERPDGSNFTLKIRSTKLEDSAMYFCASSGQDDQPQHFGDGTRLSIL.

The rearrangement uses TRBV6-1 and TRBJ1-5; no firm D call. The CDR3 length is 14 residues. The germline CDR1 and CDR2 sequences are MNHNS and SASEGT. The ends were cut back, 1 base at V and 5 bases at J, with 9 bases in the middle. The CDR3 region is CASSEGRADQPQHF. CDR3 in DNA: TGTGCCAGCAGTGAAGGAAGAGCGGATCAGCCCCAGCATTTT.

V gene TRBV5-1 combines with J gene TRBJ2-1; D perhaps matches TRBD2 (6 bases). Trimming took off 4 bases at V and 1 base at J, with 15 bases between the two ends. The germline V gene has CDR1 SGHRS and CDR2 YFSETQ. This CDR3 has 16 residues. The CDR3 here is CASSPQGGVSYNEQFF. CDR3 DNA sequence: TGCGCCAGCAGCCCCCAGGGCGGGGTGTCCTACAATGAGCAGTTCTTC.

This rearrangement joins TRBV29-1 to TRBJ1-2; D is unresolved. Germline CDR1 reads SQVTM; CDR2 reads ANQGSEA. The V end was cut by 4 bases, the J end by 5 bases, with 8 bases between. The CDR3 extends over 11 amino acids. CDR3 protein: CSVVTGYGYTF. The CDR3 nucleotides are TGCAGCGTTGTGACGGGGTATGGCTACACCTTC.

J is TRBJ1-1 and V is TRBV28; D unresolved. This CDR3 comprises 13 residues. The ends were cut back, 4 bases at V and 1 base at J, with 7 bases in the middle. Germline CDR1 MDHEN, CDR2 SYDVKM. This CDR3 reads CASSSGGNTEAFF. The CDR3 nucleotides are TGTGCCAGCAGTTCAGGAGGGAACACTGAAGCTTTCTTT.